Listed below are T cell receptor beta chains from one sample, sequenced in a study of regulatory T cells in long-lasting Graves disease. In TCRdb, the multiplex PCR reads were re-called with MiXCR into one record per CDR3 protein. The sample lists around 340,000 distinct CDR3 sequences, about 18% occurring once. This specimen consisted of peripheral blood mononuclear cells (PBMCs), obtained when the disease was refractory, from a patient treated with antithyroid drugs. The receptors stem from a female donor with Graves disease. Both conserved end residues are part of each CDR3. A D gene is named only where the DNA matches it firmly. The size entry is marked missing in some rows and otherwise reads once, few, many or a size class.

V: TRBV20-1
D: TRBD2
J: TRBJ2-7
length: 15
size: -
CDR3: CSARATSGSMYEQYF
DNA: TGCAGTGCTAGAGCCACTAGCGGGAGTATGTACGAGCAGTACTTC

V: TRBV19
D: -
J: TRBJ2-1
length: 14
size: -
CDR3: CASKRGASYNGQFF
DNA: TGTGCCAGTAAACGGGGCGCGTCCTACAATGGGCAGTTCTTC

V: TRBV6-2/TRBV6-3
D: -
J: TRBJ2-4
length: 13
size: -
CDR3: CASNSPLAGIQYF
DNA: TGTGCCAGCAATTCCCCCCTGGCCGGCATTCAGTACTTC

V: TRBV29-1
D: TRBD2
J: TRBJ2-1
length: 14
size: -
CDR3: CSVRSGSSYNEQFF
DNA: TGCAGCGTGAGAAGCGGGAGTTCCTACAATGAGCAGTTCTTC

V: TRBV3-1
D: TRBD1
J: TRBJ1-5
length: 14
size: few
CDR3: CASSGTGYNQPQHF
DNA: TGTGCCAGCAGCGGGACAGGATACAATCAGCCCCAGCATTTT

V: TRBV11-2
D: -
J: TRBJ2-2
length: 17
size: -
CDR3: CASSPTGTLVIVGELFF
DNA: TGTGCCAGCAGTCCTACCGGGACCCTAGTCATTGTCGGGGAGCTGTTTTTT

V: TRBV5-1
D: -
J: TRBJ1-4
length: 14
size: few
CDR3: CASSPGLSNEKLFF
DNA: TGCGCCAGCAGCCCGGGACTATCTAATGAAAAACTGTTTTTT

V: TRBV7-2
D: TRBD2
J: TRBJ2-5
length: 16
size: -
CDR3: CASSLRLAGAQETQYF
DNA: TGTGCCAGCAGCTTAAGGCTAGCGGGGGCCCAAGAGACCCAGTACTTC

V: TRBV3-1
D: TRBD2
J: TRBJ2-5
length: 14
size: many
CDR3: CASSHTSGQETQYF
DNA: TGTGCCAGCAGCCATACTAGCGGTCAAGAGACCCAGTACTTC

V: TRBV6-1
D: -
J: TRBJ1-3
length: 15
size: -
CDR3: CASSLHQGPGNTIYF
DNA: TGTGCCAGCAGTCTACACCAGGGCCCAGGAAACACCATATATTTT

V: TRBV5-1
D: TRBD1
J: TRBJ2-7
length: 13
size: many
CDR3: CASSSGQPSPKYF
DNA: TGCGCCAGCAGCTCGGGACAGCCGAGTCCCAAGTACTTC

V: TRBV29-1
D: -
J: TRBJ1-4
length: 15
size: -
CDR3: CSVEDPVTGSGKLFF
DNA: TGCAGCGTTGAAGACCCTGTAACAGGTAGCGGAAAACTGTTTTTT

V: TRBV30
D: -
J: TRBJ1-6
length: 16
size: many
CDR3: CAWSPSHQGRNSPLHF
DNA: TGTGCCTGGAGCCCCTCACATCAAGGACGAAATTCACCCCTCCACTTT

V: TRBV14
D: TRBD2
J: TRBJ2-2
length: 16
size: few
CDR3: CASSPWGGVITGELFF
DNA: TGTGCCAGCAGCCCCTGGGGGGGAGTGATCACCGGGGAGCTGTTTTTT

V: TRBV2
D: TRBD1
J: TRBJ1-1
length: 18
size: -
CDR3: CASSEAGTGRRVNTEAFF
DNA: TGTGCCAGCAGTGAAGCCGGGACAGGGCGGAGGGTGAACACTGAAGCTTTCTTT

V: TRBV11-3
D: TRBD1
J: TRBJ1-1
length: 14
size: -
CDR3: CASSFRGGDTEAFF
DNA: TGTGCCAGCAGCTTCAGGGGGGGGGACACTGAAGCTTTCTTT

V: TRBV5-1
D: TRBD2
J: TRBJ2-7
length: 18
size: few
CDR3: CASSLVLGLAESSYEQYF
DNA: TGCGCCAGCAGCTTGGTCCTAGGACTAGCGGAAAGCTCCTACGAGCAGTACTTC

V: TRBV5-1
D: TRBD1
J: TRBJ1-6
length: 14
size: -
CDR3: CASRQGAENSPLHF
DNA: TGCGCCAGCAGACAGGGGGCAGAGAATTCACCCCTCCACTTT

V: TRBV4-1
D: -
J: TRBJ1-2
length: 16
size: -
CDR3: CASSQLAGGKIYGYTF
DNA: TGCGCCAGCAGCCAACTGGCCGGGGGGAAGATCTATGGCTACACCTTC

V: TRBV28
D: -
J: TRBJ1-6
length: 15
size: many
CDR3: CASSPTIGSHSPLHF
DNA: TGTGCCAGCAGTCCCACGATTGGCAGTCATTCACCCCTCCACTTT

V: TRBV5-1
D: -
J: TRBJ1-4
length: 13
size: many
CDR3: CASSKTTGEKLFF
DNA: TGCGCCAGCAGCAAAACGACGGGTGAAAAACTGTTTTTT

V: TRBV11-2
D: -
J: TRBJ1-3
length: 12
size: many
CDR3: CASSSVGNTIYF
DNA: TGTGCCAGCAGCTCCGTTGGAAACACCATATATTTT

V: TRBV5-1
D: -
J: TRBJ1-1
length: 14
size: few
CDR3: CASSLKEGYTEAFF
DNA: TGCGCCAGCAGCTTGAAAGAGGGGTACACTGAAGCTTTCTTT

V: TRBV4-1
D: -
J: TRBJ1-5
length: 15
size: few
CDR3: CASSQGGARNQPQHF
DNA: TGCGCCAGCAGCCAAGGAGGGGCACGGAATCAGCCCCAGCATTTT

V: TRBV30
D: -
J: TRBJ2-7
length: 13
size: -
CDR3: CAWSVLSDPKQYF
DNA: TGTGCCTGGAGTGTCCTGAGCGACCCCAAGCAGTACTTC

V: TRBV12-3/TRBV12-4
D: TRBD1
J: TRBJ2-5
length: 15
size: -
CDR3: CASSLGTGGGSTQYF
DNA: TGTGCCAGCAGTTTAGGGACAGGGGGGGGGTCTACCCAGTACTTC

V: TRBV18
D: -
J: TRBJ1-6
length: 13
size: -
CDR3: CASSPQQDRFLHF
DNA: TGTGCCAGCTCACCGCAGCAGGATCGTTTCCTCCACTTT

V: TRBV11-1
D: TRBD1
J: TRBJ2-3
length: 15
size: -
CDR3: CASSRTGLNTDTQYF
DNA: TGTGCCAGCAGCCGGACAGGGCTTAACACAGATACGCAGTATTTT

V: TRBV7-9
D: -
J: TRBJ2-7
length: 17
size: few
CDR3: CASSLTPTRALVSEQYF
DNA: TGTGCCAGCAGCTTAACCCCTACTCGGGCCCTGGTCTCCGAGCAGTACTTC

V: TRBV12-3/TRBV12-4
D: TRBD1
J: TRBJ1-2
length: 13
size: many
CDR3: CASRTDRARGYTF
DNA: TGTGCCAGCAGGACCGACAGGGCTCGGGGCTACACCTTC

V: TRBV3-1
D: TRBD1
J: TRBJ2-7
length: 15
size: -
CDR3: CASSLRQGNPYEQYF
DNA: TGTGCCAGCAGCCTTAGACAGGGAAATCCCTACGAGCAGTACTTC

V: TRBV19
D: -
J: TRBJ1-5
length: 14
size: -
CDR3: CASSIGYSNQPQHF
DNA: TGTGCCAGTAGTATCGGGTATAGCAATCAGCCCCAGCATTTT

V: TRBV4-1
D: TRBD1
J: TRBJ1-5
length: 15
size: few
CDR3: CASTTQGALGQPQHF
DNA: TGCGCCAGCACAACACAGGGGGCGTTAGGTCAGCCCCAGCATTTT

V: TRBV27
D: -
J: TRBJ1-5
length: 15
size: many
CDR3: CASSKWAGDNQPQHF
DNA: TGTGCCAGCAGTAAGTGGGCAGGTGACAATCAGCCCCAGCATTTT

V: TRBV2
D: -
J: TRBJ1-1
length: 14
size: many
CDR3: CASTPETDYTEAFF
DNA: TGTGCCAGCACCCCTGAGACAGACTACACTGAAGCTTTCTTT

V: TRBV12-3/TRBV12-4
D: TRBD1
J: TRBJ1-4
length: 16
size: many
CDR3: CASSPPNAGGHEKLFF
DNA: TGTGCCAGCAGCCCACCCAATGCAGGGGGCCATGAAAAACTGTTTTTT

V: TRBV4-1
D: -
J: TRBJ1-2
length: 14
size: -
CDR3: CASSQDRVGVGFTF
DNA: TGCGCCAGCAGCCAAGATCGGGTAGGCGTTGGGTTCACCTTC

V: TRBV24-1
D: TRBD1
J: TRBJ2-3
length: 13
size: -
CDR3: CATSEDRVGTQYF
DNA: TGTGCCACCAGTGAGGACAGGGTGGGTACGCAGTATTTT

V: TRBV30
D: TRBD1
J: TRBJ1-1
length: 13
size: -
CDR3: CAWSVQFGGQVFF
DNA: TGTGCCTGGAGTGTACAATTTGGCGGACAGGTATTCTTT

V: TRBV6-2/TRBV6-3
D: TRBD1
J: TRBJ1-5
length: 13
size: many
CDR3: CASSRGQGQPQHF
DNA: TGTGCCAGCAGCCGGGGACAGGGCCAGCCCCAGCATTTT

V: TRBV15
D: TRBD2
J: TRBJ2-4
length: 16
size: few
CDR3: CATSRAGSGSRYIQYF
DNA: TGTGCCACCAGCAGAGCCGGTAGCGGGAGTCGGTACATTCAGTACTTC

V: TRBV29-1
D: -
J: TRBJ1-1
length: 14
size: many
CDR3: CSVQRRFSNTEAFF
DNA: TGCAGCGTCCAACGCAGGTTTTCCAACACTGAAGCTTTCTTT

V: TRBV28
D: -
J: TRBJ1-2
length: 12
size: many
CDR3: CASSLPGNGYTF
DNA: TGTGCCAGCAGTTTACCAGGGAATGGCTACACCTTC

V: TRBV20-1
D: -
J: TRBJ2-7
length: 12
size: many
CDR3: CSASSGNYEQYF
DNA: TGCAGTGCTAGCTCTGGAAACTACGAGCAGTACTTC

V: TRBV20-1
D: -
J: TRBJ2-5
length: 11
size: -
CDR3: CSASNSKTRYF
DNA: TGCAGTGCTAGTAATAGCAAGACCCGGTACTTC

V: TRBV2
D: TRBD1
J: TRBJ2-5
length: 15
size: -
CDR3: CASRKGTGGAETQYF
DNA: TGTGCCAGCAGGAAAGGGACAGGGGGCGCGGAGACCCAGTACTTC

V: TRBV20-1
D: TRBD2
J: TRBJ2-7
length: 14
size: many
CDR3: CSANPSGATYEQYF
DNA: TGCAGTGCTAACCCTAGCGGAGCTACCTACGAGCAGTACTTC

V: TRBV10-3
D: -
J: TRBJ2-5
length: 13
size: many
CDR3: CAISRQREETQYF
DNA: TGTGCCATCAGCCGACAGAGGGAAGAGACCCAGTACTTC

V: TRBV7-9
D: TRBD1
J: TRBJ2-3
length: 16
size: -
CDR3: CASSKWTGGSTDTQYF
DNA: TGTGCCAGCAGCAAATGGACAGGGGGGAGCACAGATACGCAGTATTTT

V: TRBV2
D: -
J: TRBJ2-3
length: 14
size: few
CDR3: CASSAGHSTDTQYF
DNA: TGTGCCAGCAGTGCAGGACACTCCACAGATACGCAGTATTTT

V: TRBV28
D: -
J: TRBJ1-5
length: 16
size: many
CDR3: CASSDPGKGGGQPQHF
DNA: TGTGCCAGCAGTGACCCGGGTAAGGGAGGAGGTCAGCCCCAGCATTTT

V: TRBV12-3/TRBV12-4
D: -
J: TRBJ2-1
length: 12
size: -
CDR3: CASSRQYNEQFF
DNA: TGTGCCAGCAGTAGACAGTACAATGAGCAGTTCTTC

V: TRBV12-3/TRBV12-4
D: -
J: TRBJ1-2
length: 14
size: few
CDR3: CASGLAGPSYGYTF
DNA: TGTGCCAGCGGACTCGCCGGTCCGTCATACGGCTACACCTTC

V: TRBV5-1
D: -
J: TRBJ1-4
length: 15
size: few
CDR3: CASSLGVGDYEKLFF
DNA: TGCGCCAGCAGCTTGGGGGTCGGTGATTATGAAAAACTGTTTTTT

V: TRBV4-1
D: -
J: TRBJ1-4
length: 15
size: -
CDR3: CASSQDGTAVEKLFF
DNA: TGCGCCAGCAGCCAAGATGGGACCGCCGTTGAAAAACTGTTTTTT

V: TRBV28
D: -
J: TRBJ1-2
length: 12
size: -
CDR3: CASMTANYGYTF
DNA: TGTGCCAGCATGACAGCGAACTATGGCTACACCTTC

V: TRBV9
D: -
J: TRBJ1-3
length: 12
size: few
CDR3: CASRGAGNTIYF
DNA: TGTGCCAGCAGAGGAGCCGGAAACACCATATATTTT

V: TRBV7-9
D: -
J: TRBJ2-7
length: 15
size: few
CDR3: CASSPEGKWTYEQYF
DNA: TGTGCCAGCAGCCCCGAGGGAAAGTGGACCTACGAGCAGTACTTC

V: TRBV15
D: -
J: TRBJ1-2
length: 15
size: few
CDR3: CATSRDTRGHYGYTF
DNA: TGTGCCACCAGCAGAGATACCCGCGGTCACTATGGCTACACCTTC

V: TRBV5-5
D: -
J: TRBJ1-6
length: 15
size: -
CDR3: CASSLARTFGSPLHF
DNA: TGCGCCAGCAGCTTGGCCCGGACTTTCGGTTCACCCCTCCACTTT